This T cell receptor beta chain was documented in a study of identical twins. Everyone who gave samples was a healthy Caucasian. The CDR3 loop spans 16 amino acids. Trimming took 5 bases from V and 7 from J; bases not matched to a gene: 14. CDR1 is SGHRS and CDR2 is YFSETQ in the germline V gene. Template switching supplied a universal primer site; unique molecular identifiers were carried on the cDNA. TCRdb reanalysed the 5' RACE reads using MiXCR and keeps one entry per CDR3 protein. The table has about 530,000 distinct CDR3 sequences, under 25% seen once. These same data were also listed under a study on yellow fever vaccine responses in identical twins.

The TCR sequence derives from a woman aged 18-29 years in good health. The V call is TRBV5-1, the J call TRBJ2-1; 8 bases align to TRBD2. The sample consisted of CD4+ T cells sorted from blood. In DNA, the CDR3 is TGCGCCAGCAGTCCCGGACTAGCAAATGAGGGGAATGAGCAGTTCTTC. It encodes CASSPGLANEGNEQFF.